This T cell receptor (beta chain) was recovered during a study of T cell repertoires in cytomegalovirus infection. This clonotype was observed a few times. Its antigen is undetermined. The study's findings and limits: CMV carriers with the relevant HLA were identified by cumulative public TCR beta family frequency.

TCRdb re-derived calls from the reads in MiXCR, one entry per CDR3 protein. This sample has about 920,000 distinct CDR3 sequences, with approximately 31% found just once. This CDR3 has 13 residues. V was pared by 7 bases and J by 3 bases, with 13 bases between. The chain is built from TRBV12-3 or TRBV12-4 and TRBJ2-7; the D is unclear. This specimen was cultured CD8+ T cells from PBMCs, taken from culture after CMV antigen stimulation. This receptor was obtained from a human donor in good health (CMV status not recorded). Some clones in this sample may be carry-over from other donors' samples. This chain's CDR3 is CASTSVDGYEQYF. The CDR3 region has the DNA TGTGCCAGCACCTCCGTGGATGGCTACGAGCAGTACTTC.